The 18 T cell receptor beta chains reported below all come from one sample, sequenced in a study of T cell responses to AZD1222 COVID-19 vaccine. Sequenced by immunoSEQ multiplex PCR; TCRdb stores in-frame clones only, minus some. The data hold 150,000 to 200,000 clones, with about 95% observed a single time. Sequences were derived from peripheral blood, sampled on day 0 of AZD1222 vaccination. Receptor source: an adult in good health.

J is TRBJ2-7 and V is TRBV19, with 14 nucleotides matching TRBD2. The CDR3 is 15 amino acids. Trimming at V came to 4 bases and at J to 6 bases, leaving 5 bases not matched to a gene. Germline V gene lookup returns CDR1 LNHDA and CDR2 SQIVND (reference sequence). CDR3 residues: CASSTGLAGVTEQYF. The CDR3 DNA is TGTGCCAGTAGTACGGGACTAGCGGGAGTCACCGAGCAGTACTTC. Together with reference TRBV19 and TRBJ2-7, the CDR3 gives the full variable domain: DGGITQSPKYLFRKEGQNVTLSCEQNLNHDAMYWYRQDPGQGLRLIYYSQIVNDFQKGDIAEGYSVSREKKESFPLTVTSAQKNPTAFYLCASSTGLAGVTEQYFGPGTRLTVT.

This chain connects TRBV19 to TRBJ2-3; TRBD1 or TRBD2 may be the D gene (5 bases each). Germline V gene data show CDR1 as LNHDA and CDR2 as SQIVND (reference sequence). CDR3 length: 14 residues. V shed 3 bases and J shed 3 bases, with 10 bases lying between them. CDR3 nucleotide sequence: TGTGCCAGTAGTATTTCTGGGACGACAGATACGCAGTATTTT. Amino acids: CASSISGTTDTQYF.

The rearrangement joins TRBV20-1 to TRBJ1-4; D not certain. This CDR3 is 11 amino acids long. Germline CDR1 reads DFQATT; CDR2 reads SNEGSKA (reference sequence). The germline V and J ends were trimmed by 1 base and 5 bases, with 2 bases remaining between them. This CDR3 is CSARGNEKLFF. CDR3 coding DNA: TGCAGTGCTAGAGGGAATGAAAAACTGTTTTTT.

The chain couples TRBV3-1 (or the pseudogene TRBV3-2) to TRBJ1-2; 7 positions match TRBD1. This CDR3 has 12 amino acids. Trimming at V came to 1 base and at J to 14 bases, leaving 7 bases not matched to a gene. CDR1 and CDR2 (germline): LGHDT, YNNKEL (reference sequence). CDR3 amino acids: CASSQVEGAVTF. The CDR3 nucleotides read TGTGCCAGCAGCCAAGTTGAGGGGGCGGTTACCTTC.

V is TRBV30 and J is TRBJ1-3; D possibly corresponds to TRBD1 (5 bases). The germline CDR1 and CDR2 sequences are GTSNPN and SVGIG (reference sequence). CDR3 size: 15 residues. The V end lost 0 bases, the J end lost 4 bases, and 13 bases lay between the germline ends. CDR3 loop: CAWSVGVRRGNTIYF. The CDR3 nucleotides are TGTGCCTGGAGTGTAGGGGTCCGGCGGGGAAACACCATATATTTT. Variable domain in full (rest from reference TRBV30 and TRBJ1-3): SQTIHQWPATLVQPVGSPLSLECTVEGTSNPNLYWYRQAAGRGLQLLFYSVGIGQISSEVPQNLSASRPQDRQFILSSKKLLLSDSGFYLCAWSVGVRRGNTIYFGEGSWLTVV.

The J gene is TRBJ2-7, the V gene TRBV2, with a tentative D call TRBD1 (6 bases). The ends were cut back, 7 bases at V and 5 bases at J, with 18 bases in the middle. The CDR3 runs to 14 residues. Germline assignment: CDR1 SNHLY and CDR2 FYNNEI. The CDR3 protein is CASNKAGEGDEQYF. The CDR3 DNA follows: TGTGCCAGCAATAAGGCAGGTGAGGGGGACGAGCAGTACTTC.

The rearrangement joins TRBV27 to TRBJ2-4, with 8 bases aligning to TRBD2. V lost 4 bases, J lost 3 bases, and 5 bases stayed unmatched. The CDR3 contains 15 residues. Germline CDR1 is MNHEY and CDR2 is SMNVEV (reference sequence). CDR3 loop: CASSSSGGFKNIQYF. The CDR3 DNA reads as TGTGCCAGCAGTTCCTCGGGGGGGTTCAAAAACATTCAGTACTTC.

V usage is TRBV20-1 and J usage is TRBJ1-2; TRBD1 matches at 8 bases. Germline V gene lookup returns CDR1 DFQATT and CDR2 SNEGSKA (reference sequence). The trim removed 3 bases at V and 6 bases at J, leaving 6 bases unmatched. The CDR3 totals 13 residues. CDR3 in amino acids: CSASSGQGDGYTF. DNA for the CDR3: TGCAGTGCTAGTAGCGGACAGGGCGATGGCTACACCTTC.

The chain links TRBV4-1 to TRBJ2-2; 7 bases are shared with TRBD2. The CDR3 runs 17 residues. Trimming took 9 bases from V and 5 from J; bases not matched to a gene: 18. The germline gives CDR1 MGHRA, CDR2 YSYEKL. The CDR3 coding sequence is TGCGCCAGAAGGGGATTTCTAGGCGGGAGAGGAACCGGGGAGCTGTTTTTT. This gives the protein CARRGFLGGRGTGELFF.

This chain uses TRBV9 with TRBJ2-1; tentatively, D is TRBD2 (7 bases). Trimming shortened V by 2 bases and J by 4 bases, and 19 bases separated the two germline ends. CDR3 size: 17 residues. Germline loops: CDR1 SGDLS, CDR2 YYNGEE. This CDR3 reads CASSVRTQGRGYNEQFF. CDR3 bases: TGTGCCAGCAGCGTCCGGACGCAGGGGAGGGGATACAATGAGCAGTTCTTC.

This chain joins TRBV2 and TRBJ1-5; TRBD1 matches at 8 bases. CDR1 and CDR2 (germline): SNHLY, FYNNEI. The CDR3 loop spans 18 amino acids. The ends lost 2 bases at V and 1 base at J; junction bases unmatched: 10. CDR3 sequence (DNA): TGTGCCAGCAGTGAATACTGGACAGGGCGAGGCAGCAATCAGCCCCAGCATTTT. This gives the protein CASSEYWTGRGSNQPQHF.

This clone was seen a handful of times. The chain is built from TRBV20-1 and TRBJ1-5; 8 bases line up with TRBD1. The V segment lost 3 bases and the J segment 4 bases; nucleotides outside the gene matches: 5. CDR3 length: 14 residues. Germline CDR1 is DFQATT and CDR2 is SNEGSKA (reference sequence). CDR3 in DNA: TGCAGTGCTAGTGGGGGACAGGAAAATCAGCCCCAGCATTTT. Residues: CSASGGQENQPQHF.

The chain couples TRBV5-1 to TRBJ2-1; 7 positions agree with TRBD1. V shed 5 bases, J shed 2 bases, and the junction held 7 bases outside the gene matches. The germline gives CDR1 SGHRS, CDR2 YFSETQ. This CDR3 has 15 amino acids. CDR3 nucleotide sequence: TGCGCCAGCAGTCTAACAGGGGCCCCCTACAATGAGCAGTTCTTC. Its translation is CASSLTGAPYNEQFF.

The chain recombines TRBV30 with TRBJ1-6, with D uncertain. Trimming cost V 4 bases and J 2 bases, with 6 bases left between them. CDR1 and CDR2 (germline): GTSNPN, SVGIG (reference sequence). The CDR3 is 13 residues long. In DNA, the CDR3 is TGTGCCTGGACAACAGCCTATAATTCACCCCTCCACTTT. Translation gives CAWTTAYNSPLHF.

This clone was seen a single time. The chain carries TRBV11-2 and TRBJ2-3, with 8 bases matching TRBD2. The ends lost 4 bases at V and 0 bases at J; junction bases unmatched: 6. The CDR3 sequence is 16 residues long. Germline-derived CDR1 and CDR2 are SGHAT and FQNNGV. This CDR3 is CASSWRSGSSTDTQYF. For the CDR3, the DNA is TGTGCCAGCAGCTGGCGAAGCGGGAGCAGCACAGATACGCAGTATTTT.

J is TRBJ1-4 and V is TRBV6-6; D call uncertain. The CDR3 spans 13 residues. V was trimmed by 7 bases and J by 2 bases, leaving 8 bases between them. Germline assignment: CDR1 MNHNY and CDR2 SVGAGI (reference sequence). The CDR3 sequence: CASTRSTNEKLFF. In DNA, the CDR3 is TGTGCCAGCACACGCAGTACTAATGAAAAACTGTTTTTT.

The CDR3 sequence is CASSLVRGTEAFF. The CDR3 DNA follows: TGCGCCAGCAGCTTGGTCCGGGGTACTGAAGCTTTCTTT. The chain recombines TRBV5-1 with TRBJ1-1; the D is unclear. The V gene lost 0 bases and the J gene lost 5 bases, with 8 bases spanning the gap. This CDR3 is built from 13 residues. In germline, CDR1 is SGHRS, CDR2 YFSETQ.

V and J are TRBV27 and TRBJ1-5; 7 bases agree with TRBD1. V dropped 6 bases and J dropped 6; count of bases not matched to a gene: 8. The CDR3 contains 14 residues. Looked up from germline, CDR1 is MNHEY and CDR2 is SMNVEV (reference sequence). CDR3 protein: CASRDSGGPQPQHF. The CDR3 bases are TGTGCCAGCAGAGATTCAGGGGGGCCTCAGCCCCAGCATTTT.